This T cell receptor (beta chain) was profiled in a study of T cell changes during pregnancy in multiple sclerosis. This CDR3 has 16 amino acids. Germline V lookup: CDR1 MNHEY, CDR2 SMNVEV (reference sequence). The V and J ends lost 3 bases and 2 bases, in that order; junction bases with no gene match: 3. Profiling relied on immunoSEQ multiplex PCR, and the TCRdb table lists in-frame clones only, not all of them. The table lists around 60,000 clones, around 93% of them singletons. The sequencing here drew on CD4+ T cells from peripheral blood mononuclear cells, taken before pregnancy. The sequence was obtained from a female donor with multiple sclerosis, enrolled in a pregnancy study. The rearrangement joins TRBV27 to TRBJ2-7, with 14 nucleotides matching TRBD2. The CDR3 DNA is TGTGCCAGCAGTTTCGGGACTAGCGGGAGTACCTACGAGCAGTACTTC. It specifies CASSFGTSGSTYEQYF.